The clone carrying this TCR beta chain was picked up a small number of times. The antigen remains unidentified. This sample stems from a study of beta chain features in type 1 diabetes. General study findings and limits: Within each of all four CD4+ subsets, Type 1 diabetes patients had TCRB CDR3s that were moderately but significantly shorter.

The investigators reverse transcribed all of the isolated RNA, so they sequenced expressed TCRB transcripts. TCRdb keeps only in-frame clones here, not all; method: immunoSEQ multiplex PCR. The sample includes approximately 46,000 clones, approximately 40% of them seen just once. Germline assignment: CDR1 MNHNS and CDR2 SASEGT. Trimming cost V 1 base and J 3 bases, with 3 bases left between them. CDR3 length equals 12 residues. The material sequenced was stem cell memory CD4+ T cells from blood. The TCR comes from a man aged 30-40 years with type 1 diabetes. The chain employs TRBV6-1 and TRBJ1-2; D call uncertain. CDR3 nucleotides: TGTGCCAGCAGTGAAGGGCACTATGGCTACACCTTC. It encodes CASSEGHYGYTF.